This T cell receptor (beta chain) was observed in a study of T cells in Graves' hyperthyroidism and ophthalmopathy. Study overall: Peripheral blood was collected at initial diagnosis, before any treatment.

Study results and caveats: Ophthalmopathy, which appeared later, was predicted by the model a median about 6 months before onset.

The CDR3 contains 12 residues. Looked up from germline, CDR1 is MNHNS and CDR2 is SASEGT. TCR beta CDR3 regions were amplified from RNA transcripts. A set of HTBI primers served as the primers for a first-round RT-PCR of the TCR CDR3. TCRdb ran MiXCR on the multiplex PCR reads and lists one entry per CDR3 protein. The repertoire consists of around 35,000 distinct CDR3 sequences, with about 47% occurring once and the leading ten covering about 17%. This clonotype occurred many times. Its target is not known. Given a much more abundant clone one base away, this may be a read error. The sequenced sample consisted of blood. V usage is TRBV6-1 and J usage is TRBJ2-5; D is ambiguous. The TCR sequence derives from a man aged 35 to 55 with Graves' ophthalmopathy. This CDR3 reads CASGEHQETQYF. CDR3 DNA sequence: TGTGCCAGCGGTGAACACCAAGAGACCCAGTACTTC.